The 8 T cell receptor beta chains presented below share a single source sample, sequenced in a study of response to subunit inactivated influenza vaccine. TCRdb fed the RT-PCR reads into MiXCR, producing one record per CDR3 protein. This sample has around 540,000 distinct CDR3 sequences, with about 12% found just once. This specimen consisted of PBMCs from blood, obtained on the day of vaccination. The receptors here all came from a man between 50 and 59 years old who received an inactivated influenza vaccine.

This clonotype has just a few counts. V usage is TRBV12-3 or TRBV12-4 and J usage is TRBJ2-6; a weak D match, TRBD1 (5 bases). This CDR3 is 14 amino acids long. V lost 6 bases and J 3 bases, leaving 9 bases between the germline ends. The DNA of the CDR3 is TGTGCCAGCAGCCGCAGGGATGGGGCCAACGTCCTGACTTTC. Its protein is CASSRRDGANVLTF.

This rearrangement joins TRBV27 to TRBJ2-1; D is unresolved. The CDR3 runs to 14 residues. The germline V gene has CDR1 MNHEY and CDR2 SMNVEV (reference sequence). V dropped 8 bases and J dropped 7 bases, with 18 bases sitting between them. CDR3 bases: TGTGCCAGCTGTAGTGTCCCCTTGGGGAATGAGCAGTTCTTC. This encodes CASCSVPLGNEQFF.

This clonotype occurred a few times. The CDR3 nucleotides read TGTGCCAGCAGTGATGGACTAGCGGGAGCGACGTCAGAGCAGTTCTTC. This gives the protein CASSDGLAGATSEQFF. The chain is built from TRBV12-3 or TRBV12-4 and TRBJ2-1; TRBD2 matches 13 bases. CDR3 length: 16 residues. The V gene end was trimmed by 5 bases and the J gene end by 10 bases; junction bases not matched to a gene: 11.

This clonotype was picked up a small number of times. The chain joins TRBV5-1 to TRBJ2-3; D gene uncertain. From germline, CDR1 is SGHRS and CDR2 YFSETQ. This CDR3 region has 12 residues. Deletions cut 4 bases from V and 2 bases from J, with 5 bases between. The CDR3, as DNA: TGCGCCAGCAGCCAACCCACAGATACGCAGTATTTT. Protein product: CASSQPTDTQYF. Complete variable domain (other parts from reference TRBV5-1 and TRBJ2-3): KAGVTQTPRYLIKTRGQQVTLSCSPISGHRSVSWYQQTPGQGLQFLFEYFSETQRNKGNFPGRFSGRQFSNSRSEMNVSTLELGDSALYLCASSQPTDTQYFGPGTRLTVL.

This sequence joins TRBV5-1 and TRBJ2-5; possibly TRBD1 or TRBD2 for D (5 bases each). Trimming took off 4 bases at V and 0 bases at J, with 19 bases between the two ends. Germline V CDR1 and CDR2: SGHRS, YFSETQ. There are 17 residues in the CDR3. CDR3: CASSIVPPGPYQETQYF. The CDR3 DNA sequence: TGCGCCAGCAGCATTGTCCCTCCGGGACCCTACCAAGAGACCCAGTACTTC.

This clonotype was recorded only once. The chain links TRBV5-3 to TRBJ2-1, with 11 nucleotides matching TRBD1. TRBV5-3 belongs to the ORF category, with a function that is uncertain. The CDR3 has 14 amino acids. Trimming cost V 8 bases and J 6 bases; bases outside gene matches: 7. CDR3 coding DNA: TGTGCCAGGGGCTTGGGGACAGGGGGCAATGAGCAGTTCTTC. Amino acid sequence: CARGLGTGGNEQFF.

The chain recombines TRBV20-1 with TRBJ1-2; 10 positions match TRBD1. CDR1 and CDR2 from the germline V gene are DFQATT and SNEGSKA (reference sequence). The CDR3 extends over 13 amino acids. The ends lost 5 bases at V and 7 bases at J; junction bases unmatched: 7. The CDR3 DNA reads TGCAGTGCTTCCCTCCGGGACAGGGGTGGCTACACCTTC. Protein product: CSASLRDRGGYTF.

This clonotype was seen ten or more times. This rearrangement joins TRBV6-2 or TRBV6-3 to TRBJ2-1; the match to TRBD2 covers 7 bases. J gave up 7 bases and V 0 bases, and 6 bases lay outside the gene matches. CDR3 length: 15 residues. Germline lookup yields CDR1 MNHEY and CDR2 SVGEGT. CDR3 amino acids: CASSYSRGGGNEQFF. The CDR3 DNA reads as TGTGCCAGCAGTTACTCCCGCGGGGGTGGAAATGAGCAGTTCTTC.